This passage covers 26 T cell receptor beta chains from one sample sequenced in a study of CD8+CD57+ T cells in acquired aplastic anemia. According to the study, genomic DNA was the template for TCR beta VDJ and CDR3 profiling. TCRdb reprocessed the reads via MiXCR and lists one record per CDR3 protein. The data contain 400,000 to 450,000 distinct CDR3 sequences, 65% to 80% of them singletons. The sequencing input was sorted CD4+, CD8+, or CD8+CD57+ T cells (not recorded which) from PBMCs. The origin of the receptors is a human donor in good health, serving as a control.

The chain uses TRBV5-1 and TRBJ1-6; D remains unclear. Trimming pared 4 bases from V and 9 bases from J, leaving 17 bases between. The CDR3 has 15 amino acids. CDR1 SGHRS and CDR2 YFSETQ come from the germline V gene. CDR3 sequence: CASSTNAQRVSPLHF. The DNA for the CDR3 is TGCGCCAGCAGCACCAACGCCCAAAGGGTTTCACCCCTCCACTTT.

This chain uses TRBV7-9 with TRBJ2-5; 7 bases match TRBD2. The CDR3 covers 15 residues. Germline trimming cut 5 bases from V and 7 bases from J; bases unmatched to any gene: 13. The germline gives CDR1 SEHNR, CDR2 FQNEAQ (reference sequence). The CDR3 sequence: CASSKGGGEGLTQYF. CDR3 sequence (DNA): TGTGCCAGCAGCAAAGGCGGGGGTGAGGGGCTGACCCAGTACTTC.

Details on this clonotype: The junction differs from germline at one of its ends, possibly a read error. J is TRBJ1-2 and V is TRBV9, with a weak D call TRBD1 (6 bases). The CDR3 has 14 residues. In germline, CDR1 is SGDLS, CDR2 YYNGEE. This CDR3 is CASSGGPQNSPLPF. CDR3 bases: TGTGCCAGCAGCGGGGGGCCGCAAAACTCACCCCTCCCCTTC.

This clonotype has ten or more counts. The J gene is TRBJ2-5, the V gene TRBV10-3, with no clear D. The CDR3 runs 13 residues. V lost 4 bases and J 2 bases, leaving 8 bases between the germline ends. Germline V gene lookup returns CDR1 ENHRY and CDR2 SYGVKD. The CDR3 nucleotides read TGTGCCATCAGTGTCGACCCACAAGAGACCCAGTACTTC. Protein: CAISVDPQETQYF.

The sample holds a few counts of this clonotype. A much bigger clone sits one base away, suggesting this may be a read error. The chain uses TRBV3-1 and TRBJ1-1; D ambiguous. Germline V lookup: CDR1 LGHDT, CDR2 YNNKEL (reference sequence). This CDR3 spans 12 amino acids. Trimming removed 3 bases from V and 3 bases from J, with 5 bases in between. CDR3 DNA: TGTGCCAGCAGCCACCAGGACACTGAAGCTTTCTTT. It codes for CASSHQDTEAFF.

Comment on this clonotype: This clone may be a read error of a much larger clone one base away. CDR3 protein: CTSRYRTQETQYF. The CDR3 nucleotides read TGTACCAGCAGGTACAGGACCCAAGAGACCCAGTACTTC. The chain combines TRBV6-1 with TRBJ2-5; D is possibly TRBD1 (5 bases). The CDR3 runs 13 residues. Germline CDR1 reads MNHNS; CDR2 reads SASEGT.

In its sample, this clonotype was seen a few times. The V and J genes are TRBV7-6 and TRBJ1-2, with TRBD1 as a possible D gene (6 bases). Germline CDR1 and CDR2: SGHVS and FNYEAQ. The CDR3 loop spans 19 amino acids. Trimming cost V 1 base and J 6 bases, with 27 bases left between them. In DNA form, the CDR3 reads TGTGCCAGCAGCTTAGGCCCGCCAGCGGGGGGGCGAGGGGAGCATGGCTACACCTTC. Protein product: CASSLGPPAGGRGEHGYTF.

In regard to this clonotype: The CDR3 does not end in the conserved phenylalanine or tryptophan, so this is likely a read error. The rearrangement uses TRBV28 and TRBJ2-2; TRBD1 matches 7 bases. Germline CDR1 is MDHEN and CDR2 is SYDVKM. The CDR3 spans 15 residues. V was clipped by 3 bases and J by 1 base; unmatched bases: 2. The CDR3 nucleotides read TGTGCCAGCAGTTTGGGGGACAGGAACACCGGGGAGCTGTTTTCT. Protein sequence: CASSLGDRNTGELFS.

This clonotype was counted a single time. The chain is built from TRBV9 and TRBJ2-7; TRBD2 aligns across 14 bases. The V and J ends lost 2 bases and 7 bases, in that order; junction bases with no gene match: 8. Germline values: CDR1 SGDLS, CDR2 YYNGEE. The CDR3 consists of 16 residues. CDR3 region: CASSVSGLAGEGEQYF. CDR3 nucleotides: TGTGCCAGCAGCGTGTCGGGACTAGCGGGGGAGGGTGAGCAGTACTTC.

The chain recombines TRBV19 with TRBJ1-2; 7 positions agree with TRBD1. This CDR3 is built from 13 residues. Germline V gene lookup returns CDR1 LNHDA and CDR2 SQIVND (reference sequence). V trimming: 10 bases; J trimming: 4 bases; junction bases outside the gene matches: 9. The CDR3 reads CAIWDSRSYGYTF. CDR3 in DNA: TGTGCCATTTGGGACAGCCGTAGCTATGGCTACACCTTC.

This rearrangement joins TRBV19 to TRBJ2-3, with D possibly TRBD2 on 5 matching bases. The CDR3 has 14 amino acids. Germline values: CDR1 LNHDA, CDR2 SQIVND (reference sequence). The ends were cut back, 9 bases at V and 10 bases at J, with 23 bases in the middle. CDR3 coding DNA: TGTGCCAGCAGCGTGCGGGCAGGCGAAGAGCCGCAGTATTTT. It encodes CASSVRAGEEPQYF.

This clonotype appeared a single time. Lacking the conserved final phenylalanine or tryptophan, this CDR3 likely reflects a read error. The limits of the CDR3 on the DNA are not certain, so only TCRdb's listed CDR3 is given. The chain couples TRBV9 to TRBJ2-1; the table's D call, TRBD1, has no DNA check behind it. Germline loops: CDR1 SGDLS, CDR2 YYNGEE. The CDR3 is 13 residues long, ends included. This chain's CDR3 is CASSVGETLGTEV.

This clonotype was counted many times. This sequence joins TRBV10-3 and TRBJ1-2, with D tentatively TRBD1 (6 bases). The ends were cut back, 7 bases at V and 6 bases at J, with 9 bases in the middle. The CDR3 consists of 11 residues. Germline CDR1 is ENHRY and CDR2 is SYGVKD. This CDR3 reads CAITGVDGYTF. The CDR3 DNA reads as TGTGCCATCACAGGGGTCGATGGCTACACCTTC.

This clonotype was found once. The chain uses TRBV10-3 and TRBJ2-7; D is perhaps TRBD2 (6 bases). CDR3 length: 14 residues. The germline V gene has CDR1 ENHRY and CDR2 SYGVKD. Deletions cut 4 bases from V and 3 bases from J, with 13 bases between. CDR3 protein: CAISAPTRGYEQYF. Written as DNA, the CDR3 is TGTGCCATCAGTGCTCCGACGCGGGGCTACGAGCAGTACTTC.

The rearrangement uses TRBV7-9 and TRBJ2-5; perhaps TRBD1 as D (5 bases). Per germline, CDR1 SEHNR and CDR2 FQNEAQ (reference sequence). V was shortened by 7 bases and J by 5 bases, with 17 bases between the two germline ends. The CDR3 consists of 14 residues. The CDR3 nucleotides are TGTGCCAGCAACCCCGTGGGGCGCTGGGAGACCCAGTACTTC. Translating it yields CASNPVGRWETQYF.

This clonotype was seen ten or more times. V and J are TRBV7-2 and TRBJ1-3; the D is unclear. The germline gives CDR1 SGHTA, CDR2 FQGNSA. V gave up 5 bases and J gave up 0 bases, with 8 bases separating them. The CDR3 runs 14 residues. The CDR3 sequence is CASSPRNSGNTIYF. CDR3 in DNA: TGTGCCAGCAGCCCACGGAACTCTGGAAACACCATATATTTT.

This chain joins TRBV7-2 and TRBJ1-1, with D tentatively TRBD1 (5 bases). The CDR3 sequence is 18 residues long. Looked up from germline, CDR1 is SGHTA and CDR2 is FQGNSA. Trimming removed 5 bases from V and 5 bases from J, with 27 bases in between. This CDR3 reads CASSQSAAGHRLKTEAFF. The CDR3 DNA sequence: TGTGCCAGCAGCCAATCGGCAGCGGGGCACAGGCTTAAGACTGAAGCTTTCTTT.

This clonotype was seen just once. The CDR3 ends on some other residue instead of the conserved phenylalanine or tryptophan, so this is likely a read error. The CDR3 nucleotides read TGTGCCAGCATGAAATATGGACATAAGGAGACCCAGTACCTC. Its translation is CASMKYGHKETQYL. The J gene is TRBJ2-5, the V gene TRBV2; possibly TRBD1 for D (5 bases). The CDR3 totals 14 residues. CDR1 and CDR2 (germline): SNHLY, FYNNEI. V dropped 7 bases and J dropped 5 bases, with 17 bases sitting between them.

This clonotype appeared a few times. The genes are TRBV6-5 and TRBJ2-3; D is perhaps TRBD1 (5 bases). Germline V gene lookup returns CDR1 MNHEY and CDR2 SVGAGI. The CDR3 loop spans 17 amino acids. The V end was cut by 6 bases, the J end by 0 bases, with 19 bases between. The DNA for the CDR3 is TGTGCCAGCAGCGATCACGGACATGGGATAAGCACAGATACGCAGTATTTT. It is translated as CASSDHGHGISTDTQYF.

For this clonotype: The CDR3 does not end in the conserved phenylalanine or tryptophan, so this is likely a read error. It is unclear where the CDR3 begins or ends on the DNA, so no DNA is shown, and the CDR3 is as TCRdb lists it. The chain employs TRBV7-2 and TRBJ2-2; the table's D call, TRBD1, has no DNA check behind it. The CDR3 numbers 14 amino acids, ends counted. CDR1 is SGHTA and CDR2 is FQGNSA in the germline V gene. CDR3 residues: CASSDPDRDWKHHI.

This sequence joins TRBV6-6 and TRBJ1-3; no firm D call. Germline V lookup: CDR1 MNHNY, CDR2 SVGAGI (reference sequence). The CDR3 has 13 residues. Trimming took 5 bases from V and 0 from J, leaving 5 bases between them. The CDR3 sequence is CASSGYSGNTIYF. In nucleotides, the CDR3 is TGTGCCAGCAGTGGGTACTCTGGAAACACCATATATTTT.

CDR3 nucleotides: TGCAGCGTTGAGCGACAGGGGGAATACGAGCAGTACTTC. Amino acid sequence: CSVERQGEYEQYF. The V gene is TRBV29-1, the J gene TRBJ2-7; 9 nucleotides match TRBD1. CDR3 length: 13 amino acids. Germline values: CDR1 SQVTM, CDR2 ANQGSEA. V lost 3 bases to trimming and J lost 4 bases; unmatched junction nucleotides: 4.

With respect to this clonotype: The CDR3 does not close with the conserved phenylalanine or tryptophan, likely indicating a read error. It is unclear where the CDR3 begins or ends on the DNA, so no DNA is shown, and the CDR3 is as TCRdb lists it. This chain uses TRBV2 with TRBJ2-3; the table's D gene call, TRBD2, was not cross checked with the DNA. Both ends counted, the CDR3 spans 15 residues. Per the germline V gene, CDR1 is SNHLY and CDR2 is FYNNEI. The CDR3: CASSCIGPRVRTRTS.

In nucleotides, the CDR3 is TGTGCCAGTTCTCCTTATGGGGGAGAGACCCAGTACTTC. Protein: CASSPYGGETQYF. The chain has TRBV19 and TRBJ2-5; possibly TRBD1 or TRBD2 for D (5 bases each). Trimming took 8 bases from V and 4 from J, leaving 14 bases between them. Germline V gives CDR1 LNHDA, CDR2 SQIVND (reference sequence). The CDR3 contains 13 residues.

In its sample, this clonotype was seen many times. The rearrangement links TRBV19 to TRBJ1-1; TRBD1 might be the D (6 bases). V was trimmed by 9 bases and J by 11 bases, leaving 13 bases between them. The CDR3 covers 10 residues. Germline assignment: CDR1 LNHDA and CDR2 SQIVND (reference sequence). CDR3 sequence reads: CASSDRGAFF. The CDR3 nucleotides are TGTGCCAGCTCGGACAGAGGGGCTTTCTTT.

This clonotype was observed once. The chain is built from TRBV20-1 and TRBJ1-3; a weak D match, TRBD1 (5 bases). The length of the CDR3 is 14 residues. The V end lost 6 bases, the J end lost 8 bases, and 20 bases lay between the germline ends. Looked up from germline, CDR1 is DFQATT and CDR2 is SNEGSKA (reference sequence). Written as DNA, the CDR3 is TGCAGTGCAACCGGGGCTACCGGGACCCACACCATATATTTT. This sequence encodes CSATGATGTHTIYF.